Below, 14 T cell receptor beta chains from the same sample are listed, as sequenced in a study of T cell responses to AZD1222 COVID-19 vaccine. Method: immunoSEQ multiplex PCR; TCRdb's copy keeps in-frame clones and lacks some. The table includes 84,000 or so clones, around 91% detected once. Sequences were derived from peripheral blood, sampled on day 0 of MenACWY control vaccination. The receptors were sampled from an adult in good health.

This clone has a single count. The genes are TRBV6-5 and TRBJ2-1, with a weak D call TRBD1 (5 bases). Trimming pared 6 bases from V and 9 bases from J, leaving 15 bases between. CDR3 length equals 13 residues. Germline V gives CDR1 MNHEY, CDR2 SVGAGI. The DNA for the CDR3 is TGTGCCAGCAGCCGGACACGGTACTCTGAGCAGTTCTTC. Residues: CASSRTRYSEQFF.

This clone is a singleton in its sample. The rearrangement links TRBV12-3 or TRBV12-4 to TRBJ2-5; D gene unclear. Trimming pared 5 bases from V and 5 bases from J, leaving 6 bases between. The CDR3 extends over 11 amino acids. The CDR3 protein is CASSPSETQYF. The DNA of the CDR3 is TGTGCCAGCAGTCCGAGTGAGACCCAGTACTTC.

The CDR3 is CASREGIHEQFF. As DNA, the CDR3 is TGTGCCAGCCGGGAGGGAATCCATGAGCAGTTCTTC. The rearrangement joins TRBV2 to TRBJ2-1; TRBD2 aligns across 8 bases. Germline V gene lookup returns CDR1 SNHLY and CDR2 FYNNEI. The CDR3 totals 12 residues. V gave up 8 bases and J gave up 8 bases; unmatched junction bases: 5.

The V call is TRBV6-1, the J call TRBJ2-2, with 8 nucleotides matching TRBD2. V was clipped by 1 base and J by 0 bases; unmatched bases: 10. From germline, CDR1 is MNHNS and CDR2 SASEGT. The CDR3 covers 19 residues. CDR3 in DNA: TGTGCCAGCAGTGAAGAGAACGGGAGGGTGTACGCGAACACCGGGGAGCTGTTTTTT. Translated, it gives CASSEENGRVYANTGELFF.

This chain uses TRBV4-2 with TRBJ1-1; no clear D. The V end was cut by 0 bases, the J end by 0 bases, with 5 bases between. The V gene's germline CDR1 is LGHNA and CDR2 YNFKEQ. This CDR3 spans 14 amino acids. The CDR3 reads CASSQDNLNTEAFF. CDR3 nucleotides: TGTGCCAGCAGCCAAGACAATTTGAACACTGAAGCTTTCTTT.

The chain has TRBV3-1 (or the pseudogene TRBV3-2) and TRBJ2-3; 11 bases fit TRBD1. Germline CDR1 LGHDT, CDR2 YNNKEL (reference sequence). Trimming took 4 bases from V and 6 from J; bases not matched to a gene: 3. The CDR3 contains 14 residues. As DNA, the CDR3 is TGTGCCAGCAGCCTAGGGACAGGGGGGGATACGCAGTATTTT. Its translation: CASSLGTGGDTQYF.

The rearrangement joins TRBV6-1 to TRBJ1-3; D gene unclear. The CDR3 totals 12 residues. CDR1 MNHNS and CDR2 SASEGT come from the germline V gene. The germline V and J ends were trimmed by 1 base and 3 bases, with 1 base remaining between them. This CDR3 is CASSEDGNTIYF. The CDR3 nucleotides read TGTGCCAGCAGTGAAGATGGAAACACCATATATTTT.

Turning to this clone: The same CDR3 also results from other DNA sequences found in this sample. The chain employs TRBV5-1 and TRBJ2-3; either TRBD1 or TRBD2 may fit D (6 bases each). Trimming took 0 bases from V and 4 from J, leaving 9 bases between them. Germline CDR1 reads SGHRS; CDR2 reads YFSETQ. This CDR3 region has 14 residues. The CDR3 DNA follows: TGCGCCAGCAGCTTGGCCGGGGGCGCAGATACGCAGTATTTT. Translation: CASSLAGGADTQYF.

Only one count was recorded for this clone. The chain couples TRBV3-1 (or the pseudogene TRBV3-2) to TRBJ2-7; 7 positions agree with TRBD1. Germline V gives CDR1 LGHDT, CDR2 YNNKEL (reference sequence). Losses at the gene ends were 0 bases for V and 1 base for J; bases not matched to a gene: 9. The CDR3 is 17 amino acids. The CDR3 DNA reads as TGTGCCAGCAGCCAAGACGGCTTTTGGGACAGTTCCTACGAGCAGTACTTC. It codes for CASSQDGFWDSSYEQYF.

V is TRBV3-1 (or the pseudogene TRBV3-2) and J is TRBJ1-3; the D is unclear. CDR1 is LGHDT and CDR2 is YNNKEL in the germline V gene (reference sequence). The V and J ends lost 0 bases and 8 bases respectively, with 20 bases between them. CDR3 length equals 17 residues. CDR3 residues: CASSQDRADGSMYTIYF. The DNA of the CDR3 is TGTGCCAGCAGCCAAGATAGAGCGGACGGGAGTATGTACACCATATATTTT.

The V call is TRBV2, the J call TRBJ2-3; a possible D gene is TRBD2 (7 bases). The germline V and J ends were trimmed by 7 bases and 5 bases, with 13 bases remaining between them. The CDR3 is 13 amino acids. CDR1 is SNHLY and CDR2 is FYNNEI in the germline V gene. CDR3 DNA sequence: TGTGCCAGCATACGGGGGGCCGTAGATACGCAGTATTTT. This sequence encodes CASIRGAVDTQYF.

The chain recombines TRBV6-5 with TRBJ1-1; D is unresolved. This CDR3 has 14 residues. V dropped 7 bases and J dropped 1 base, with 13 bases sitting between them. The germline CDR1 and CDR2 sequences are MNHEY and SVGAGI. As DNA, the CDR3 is TGTGCCAGCACTACAAAAACAGCGAACACTGAAGCTTTCTTT. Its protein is CASTTKTANTEAFF.

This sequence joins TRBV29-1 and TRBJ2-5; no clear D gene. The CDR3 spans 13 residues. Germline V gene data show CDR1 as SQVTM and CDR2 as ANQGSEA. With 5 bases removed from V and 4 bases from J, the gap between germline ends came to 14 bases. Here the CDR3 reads CSVLSTGVETQYF. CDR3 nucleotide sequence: TGCAGCGTTCTATCGACTGGGGTAGAGACCCAGTACTTC. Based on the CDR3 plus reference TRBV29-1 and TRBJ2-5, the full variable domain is SAVISQKPSRDICQRGTSLTIQCQVDSQVTMMFWYRQQPGQSLTLIATANQGSEATYESGFVIDKFPISRPNLTFSTLTVSNMSPEDSSIYLCSVLSTGVETQYFGPGTRLLVL.

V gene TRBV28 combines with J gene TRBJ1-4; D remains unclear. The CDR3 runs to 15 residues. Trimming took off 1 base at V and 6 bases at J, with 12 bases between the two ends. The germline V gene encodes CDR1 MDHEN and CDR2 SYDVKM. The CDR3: CASSLYGPEDEKLFF. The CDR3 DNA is TGTGCCAGCAGTTTATACGGCCCGGAGGATGAAAAACTGTTTTTT.